This T cell receptor (beta chain) was documented in a study of blood T cell repertoires in COVID-19. Study background: The United States, Italy and Spain supplied acute and convalescent COVID-19 samples. PBMCs, B-cell-depleted T cells, or T cells provided the cDNA or gDNA that made up the material.

Clones were read by immunoSEQ multiplex PCR, and TCRdb kept only the in-frame ones, dropping some. The sample yields some 260,000 clones, approximately 80% seen once. The germline V gene has CDR1 LGHNA and CDR2 YNFKEQ. The CDR3 has 12 amino acids. Trimming removed 8 bases at V and 2 bases at J, with 9 bases between. Input material: peripheral blood. V gene TRBV4-2 combines with J gene TRBJ1-2, with D hard to call. The receptor was isolated from a woman of 80 years or more with active or convalescent COVID-19. The CDR3 spells CASRRLNYGYTF. The CDR3 nucleotides are TGTGCCAGCCGTCGTCTGAACTATGGCTACACCTTC.